This T cell receptor beta chain was captured by sequencing in a study of T cells in localized non-small cell lung cancer. Notes on the study in general: Among blood samples, higher T cell density accompanied longer overall survival. Sequencing was restricted to one tumor region; therefore, heterogeneity remains possible. Peak T cell clonality was found in uninvolved adjacent lung, exceeding tumor. Median detection of top 100 tumor clones in adjacent lung was about 52 clones.

The V end was cut by 2 bases, the J end by 2 bases, with 1 base between. Germline CDR1 and CDR2: MNHEY and SMNVEV (reference sequence). This CDR3 comprises 13 residues. Concerning this clone: The antigen is unknown.

The table came from immunoSEQ multiplex PCR; TCRdb's copy has only in-frame clones and leaves some out. The sample contains tens of thousands of clones, roughly 90% of which appear only once. The material sequenced was peripheral blood, taken before any cancer treatment. The TCR was taken from a male donor at least 60 years old with stage III squamous cell lung carcinoma. The chain uses TRBV27 and TRBJ2-6; no reliable D call. Here the CDR3 reads CASSLAGANVLTF. The CDR3 DNA is TGTGCCAGCAGTTTAGCTGGGGCCAACGTCCTGACTTTC.